What follows are 29 T cell receptor beta chains derived from one specimen sequenced in a study of cytomegalovirus exposure and HLA in healthy donors. 13 Jbeta primers and 60 Vbeta primers were used for the PCR. Sequencing used immunoSEQ multiplex PCR; TCRdb keeps in-frame clones, though not all of them. The data contain some 160,000 clones, approximately 80% of them singletons. Sequencing was done on a sample of PBMCs. These receptors all stem from a boy aged 2 to 10 in good health and CMV-seronegative.

The J gene is TRBJ2-7, the V gene TRBV7-2; 12 bases match TRBD2. The length of the CDR3 is 16 residues. The V and J ends lost 4 bases and 1 base, in that order; junction bases with no gene match: 5. The V gene's germline CDR1 is SGHTA and CDR2 FQGNSA. CDR3 coding DNA: TGTGCCAGCAGCTCGAGAGGACTAGCGGGATCCTACGAGCAGTACTTC. Its translation is CASSSRGLAGSYEQYF.

The V gene is TRBV18, the J gene TRBJ1-5; D is undetermined. Deletions cut 6 bases from V and 0 bases from J, with 12 bases between. Per the germline V gene, CDR1 is KGHSH and CDR2 is LQKENI. The CDR3 has 15 amino acids. The CDR3 DNA follows: TGTGCCAGCTCTCGCCAACCCGGTAGCAATCAGCCCCAGCATTTT. This gives the protein CASSRQPGSNQPQHF.

The rearrangement uses TRBV29-1 and TRBJ1-2, with no clear D. CDR1 is SQVTM and CDR2 is ANQGSEA in the germline V gene. The CDR3 is 13 amino acids. V lost 2 bases, J lost 5 bases, and 12 bases lay in between. The CDR3 region has the DNA TGCAGCGTTGAACGCCGAGACTTTTATGGCTACACCTTC. Protein product: CSVERRDFYGYTF.

V usage is TRBV6-5 and J usage is TRBJ1-2; TRBD1 matches 8 bases. Germline CDR1 and CDR2: MNHEY and SVGAGI. CDR3 length: 14 amino acids. J was trimmed by 8 bases and V by 2 bases; bases with no gene match: 7. In DNA form, the CDR3 reads TGTGCCAGCAGTTACGCCTGGACAGGGCAGGGCTACACCTTC. It is translated as CASSYAWTGQGYTF.

V gene TRBV19 combines with J gene TRBJ1-2, with D possibly matching TRBD1 (6 bases). Germline CDR1 LNHDA, CDR2 SQIVND (reference sequence). Trimming pared 6 bases from V and 4 bases from J, leaving 15 bases between. This CDR3 has 14 residues. CDR3 loop: CASSPRGLGYGYTF. The CDR3 nucleotides are TGTGCCAGTAGCCCCAGGGGATTGGGCTATGGCTACACCTTC.

The chain is built from TRBV15 and TRBJ1-4; 9 bases fit TRBD1. CDR1 and CDR2 (germline): LNHNV, YYDKDF (reference sequence). V dropped 3 bases and J dropped 5; count of bases not matched to a gene: 4. This CDR3 spans 15 amino acids. CDR3 sequence (DNA): TGTGCCACCAGCAGGGCCGGGACAGGGAATGAAAAACTGTTTTTT. This gives the protein CATSRAGTGNEKLFF.

The chain carries TRBV28 and TRBJ2-1; 11 bases align to TRBD1. The CDR3 loop spans 14 amino acids. V shed 5 bases and J 6 bases; nucleotides not matched to a gene: 3. From germline, CDR1 is MDHEN and CDR2 SYDVKM. The CDR3 region has the DNA TGTGCCAGCAGTGGGGGGACAGGGGGCAATGAGCAGTTCTTC. Translation: CASSGGTGGNEQFF.

V gene TRBV6-5 combines with J gene TRBJ1-5; the match to TRBD1 covers 8 bases. Trimming cost V 5 bases and J 0 bases; bases outside gene matches: 3. CDR3 length: 15 residues. Germline-derived CDR1 and CDR2 are MNHEY and SVGAGI. The CDR3 region has the DNA TGTGCCAGCAGTCGGACAGGGTATAGCAATCAGCCCCAGCATTTT. It codes for CASSRTGYSNQPQHF.

About this clone: Within the sample, other DNA sequences also encode this same CDR3. This rearrangement joins TRBV25-1 to TRBJ1-1; D ambiguous. The CDR3 runs to 13 residues. V lost 5 bases and J 8 bases, leaving 15 bases between the germline ends. Germline V gene data show CDR1 as MGHDK and CDR2 as SYGVNS. DNA for the CDR3: TGTGCCAGCAGTTACCTAGAAAGTACAGAAGCTTTCTTT. Its protein product is CASSYLESTEAFF.

This chain connects TRBV5-1 to TRBJ2-7; 8 nucleotides match TRBD1. Losses at the gene ends were 8 bases for V and 2 bases for J; bases not matched to a gene: 9. CDR1 and CDR2 (germline): SGHRS, YFSETQ. The CDR3 sequence is 14 residues long. CDR3 protein: CASQRQGPTYEQYF. The CDR3 nucleotides are TGCGCCAGTCAACGACAGGGGCCCACCTACGAGCAGTACTTC.

This clone was observed a few times. The chain combines TRBV5-1 with TRBJ1-1, with a possible D match to TRBD1 (6 bases). From germline, CDR1 is SGHRS and CDR2 YFSETQ. V was clipped by 2 bases and J by 1 base, with 12 bases between them. The CDR3 is made up of 15 amino acids. The CDR3 nucleotides read TGCGCCAGCAGCTTAACCGACAGGAGGAACACTGAAGCTTTCTTT. This sequence encodes CASSLTDRRNTEAFF.

This chain links TRBV5-6 with TRBJ1-6; D gene ambiguous. CDR1 SGHDT and CDR2 YYEEEE come from the germline V gene. Trimming left V 5 bases short and J 8 bases short, with 8 bases between. This CDR3 spans 12 amino acids. CDR3 loop: CASRRVDSPLHF. The CDR3 region has the DNA TGTGCCAGCAGGAGGGTTGATTCACCCCTCCACTTT.

Turning to this clone: Other DNA sequences in the same sample also yield this CDR3. The chain uses TRBV6-5 and TRBJ2-7; D gene ambiguous. This CDR3 region has 13 residues. Germline V gene lookup returns CDR1 MNHEY and CDR2 SVGAGI. Trimming shortened V by 5 bases and J by 5 bases, and 13 bases separated the two germline ends. The CDR3 is CASSRDGGDEQYF. The CDR3 nucleotides read TGTGCCAGCAGTCGCGATGGTGGTGACGAGCAGTACTTC.

The genes are TRBV10-1 and TRBJ2-7; 8 bases align to TRBD1. This CDR3 is built from 15 residues. The V segment lost 6 bases and the J segment 3 bases; nucleotides outside the gene matches: 10. The germline V gene has CDR1 WNHNN and CDR2 SYGVQD (reference sequence). The CDR3: CASSGDRPPNYEQYF. CDR3 sequence (DNA): TGCGCCAGCAGCGGGGACAGGCCTCCTAACTACGAGCAGTACTTC.

CDR3 protein: CASSTNRGAYGYTF. The DNA for the CDR3 is TGTGCCAGCAGTACTAACAGGGGCGCCTATGGCTACACCTTC. This chain connects TRBV27 to TRBJ1-2; TRBD1 matches 7 bases. With 5 bases clipped from V and 4 bases from J, the junction kept 7 bases outside the gene matches. Germline V CDR1 and CDR2: MNHEY, SMNVEV (reference sequence). The CDR3 is made up of 14 amino acids.

This chain links TRBV12-5 with TRBJ2-3; 12 nucleotides match TRBD2. Germline lookup yields CDR1 LGHNT and CDR2 FRNRAP. Germline trimming cut 4 bases from V and 5 bases from J; bases unmatched to any gene: 1. The CDR3 runs to 14 residues. The CDR3 sequence: CASGSGLAGDTQYF. CDR3 DNA sequence: TGTGCTAGTGGTTCGGGACTAGCGGGAGATACGCAGTATTTT.

The chain recombines TRBV7-9 with TRBJ1-3; weak D call: TRBD1 (5 bases). Germline V gene sequence: CDR1 SEHNR, CDR2 FQNEAQ (reference sequence). The CDR3 covers 15 residues. Trimming shortened V by 5 bases and J by 0 bases, and 11 bases separated the two germline ends. The CDR3 sequence: CASSTRQSSGNTIYF. The CDR3 bases are TGTGCCAGCAGCACGCGACAGAGCTCTGGAAACACCATATATTTT.

The chain recombines TRBV29-1 with TRBJ1-2, with D hard to call. CDR3 size: 12 residues. V was cut by 4 bases and J by 8 bases, with 14 bases left in between. Germline CDR1 and CDR2: SQVTM and ANQGSEA. CDR3 amino acids: CSVVRRVEGYTF. The CDR3 nucleotides read TGCAGCGTTGTTAGGCGAGTGGAGGGCTACACCTTC.

V and J are TRBV7-2 and TRBJ2-7, with a possible D match to TRBD1 (6 bases). The germline V gene encodes CDR1 SGHTA and CDR2 FQGNSA. The CDR3 is made up of 14 amino acids. Trimming removed 0 bases at V and 7 bases at J, with 13 bases between. CDR3 DNA sequence: TGTGCCAGCAGCTTAGCGGGACATGGGTCTGAGCAGTACTTC. Translated, it gives CASSLAGHGSEQYF.

The chain employs TRBV11-3 and TRBJ2-2; D may be TRBD1 (6 bases). Germline loops: CDR1 SGHNT, CDR2 YENEEA. The CDR3 loop spans 17 amino acids. The V gene lost 1 base and the J gene lost 0 bases, with 12 bases spanning the gap. This CDR3 reads CASSLVIGGSNTGELFF. CDR3 coding DNA: TGTGCCAGCAGCTTAGTGATAGGGGGATCGAACACCGGGGAGCTGTTTTTT.

This clone has a handful of counts. The V gene is TRBV9, the J gene TRBJ2-1, with 7 bases fitting TRBD2. This CDR3 region has 16 residues. Germline CDR1 is SGDLS and CDR2 is YYNGEE. The J segment lost 9 bases and the V segment lost 0 bases, leaving 12 bases of the junction unmatched. The CDR3 DNA is TGTGCCAGCAGCGTAGGAGGGGAGGGGACTTCGAGTGAGCAGTTCTTC. This translates into CASSVGGEGTSSEQFF.

V usage is TRBV7-3 and J usage is TRBJ2-1; D possibly corresponds to TRBD1 (5 bases). The length of the CDR3 is 13 residues. Trimming took 4 bases from V and 8 from J, leaving 12 bases between them. Germline-derived CDR1 and CDR2 are SGHTA and FQGTGA. CDR3 nucleotides: TGTGCCAGCAGCTATAATCAGGGCTATGAGCAGTTCTTC. This translates into CASSYNQGYEQFF.

The CDR3 protein is CATSNPGHWMDQPQHF. Here the CDR3 DNA reads TGTGCCACCAGCAACCCGGGACACTGGATGGATCAGCCCCAGCATTTT. This chain links TRBV15 with TRBJ1-5; TRBD1 is a possible D gene (6 bases). The germline CDR1 and CDR2 sequences are LNHNV and YYDKDF (reference sequence). Trimming shortened V by 4 bases and J by 5 bases, and 18 bases separated the two germline ends. The CDR3 is 16 residues long.

The chain uses TRBV19 and TRBJ2-5; a possible D gene is TRBD1 (5 bases). From germline, CDR1 is LNHDA and CDR2 SQIVND (reference sequence). The CDR3 loop spans 15 amino acids. Trimming left V 5 bases short and J 4 bases short, with 17 bases between. The CDR3 is CASSAARGGSETQYF. The CDR3 DNA follows: TGTGCCAGTAGTGCGGCAAGGGGTGGATCAGAGACCCAGTACTTC.

The chain joins TRBV5-4 to TRBJ1-1, with 7 bases that match TRBD1. CDR1 and CDR2 from the germline V gene are SGHNT and YYREEE (reference sequence). The trim removed 3 bases at V and 3 bases at J, leaving 11 bases unmatched. CDR3 size: 16 residues. The CDR3 DNA is TGTGCCAGCAGCTCCTCGTCCGGAGACAGGGACACTGAAGCTTTCTTT. This translates into CASSSSSGDRDTEAFF.

This rearrangement joins TRBV15 to TRBJ2-7; D is possibly TRBD1 (6 bases). The germline gives CDR1 LNHNV, CDR2 YYDKDF (reference sequence). V dropped 4 bases and J dropped 6 bases, with 10 bases sitting between them. The CDR3 spans 12 residues. This chain's CDR3 is CATSTQGLEQYF. The DNA for the CDR3 is TGTGCCACCAGCACACAGGGCCTCGAGCAGTACTTC.

This chain uses TRBV19 with TRBJ2-2; D is uncertain. With 6 bases removed from V and 5 bases from J, the gap between germline ends came to 13 bases. The CDR3 is 14 residues long. Germline V gene lookup returns CDR1 LNHDA and CDR2 SQIVND (reference sequence). This CDR3 reads CASSVLGVTGELFF. For the CDR3, the DNA is TGTGCCAGTAGCGTCTTAGGAGTTACCGGGGAGCTGTTTTTT.

V gene TRBV18 combines with J gene TRBJ1-5; a possible D gene is TRBD1 (6 bases). In germline, CDR1 is KGHSH, CDR2 LQKENI. The CDR3 is 15 amino acids. The V gene lost 3 bases and the J gene lost 2 bases, with 11 bases spanning the gap. The CDR3 sequence is CASSPGTQGNQPQHF. The CDR3 DNA is TGTGCCAGCTCACCCGGGACACAGGGCAATCAGCCCCAGCATTTT.

This chain links TRBV25-1 with TRBJ1-4, with D possibly matching TRBD1 (6 bases). CDR1 MGHDK and CDR2 SYGVNS come from the germline V gene. V lost 3 bases, J lost 6 bases, and 20 bases lay in between. The CDR3 is made up of 17 amino acids. CDR3 region: CASSDRNKQGPHEKLFF. DNA for the CDR3: TGTGCCAGCAGTGACCGTAACAAACAGGGACCTCATGAAAAACTGTTTTTT. The full variable domain, in which reference TRBV25-1 and TRBJ1-4 provide the parts outside the CDR3, is EADIYQTPRYLVIGTGKKITLECSQTMGHDKMYWYQQDPGMELHLIHYSYGVNSTEKGDLSSESTVSRIRTEHFPLTLESARPSHTSQYLCASSDRNKQGPHEKLFFGSGTQLSVL.